The 27 T cell receptor beta chains given below trace back to one sample, sequenced in a study of cytomegalovirus exposure and HLA in healthy donors. 60 Vbeta and 13 Jbeta primers were used in PCR. Measured with immunoSEQ multiplex PCR; TCRdb has only the in-frame clones, and not every one. In the table there are more than 50,000 clones, approximately 80% of which are singletons. The sample comprised PBMCs. The receptors here all came from a female donor in good health and CMV-seronegative.

This sequence joins TRBV28 and TRBJ2-7; TRBD1 might be the D (5 bases). Looked up from germline, CDR1 is MDHEN and CDR2 is SYDVKM. The V end was cut by 5 bases, the J end by 4 bases, with 9 bases between. The CDR3 consists of 12 residues. Here the CDR3 reads CASSPDSYEQYF. DNA of the CDR3: TGTGCCAGCAGTCCAGACAGTTACGAGCAGTACTTC.

This chain links TRBV10-3 with TRBJ2-5; 9 bases align to TRBD2. Near its end, the DNA agrees better with TRBJ2-7, so the J call may be wrong. The CDR3 is made up of 13 amino acids. The germline V gene encodes CDR1 ENHRY and CDR2 SYGVKD. The CDR3 loop reads CAISGLAAYEQYF. The CDR3 DNA reads TGTGCCATCAGTGGACTAGCGGCCTACGAGCAGTACTTC.

J is TRBJ1-2 and V is TRBV2, with D possibly being TRBD1 (6 bases). Trimming cost V 3 bases and J 5 bases, with 13 bases left between them. CDR1 and CDR2 (germline): SNHLY, FYNNEI. The CDR3 has 14 amino acids. The CDR3 here is CASSETGTQYGYTF. In nucleotides, the CDR3 is TGTGCCAGCAGTGAGACCGGGACACAATATGGCTACACCTTC.

The chain links TRBV28 to TRBJ2-7, with 11 bases matching TRBD2. The CDR3 is 13 residues long. Germline CDR1 is MDHEN and CDR2 is SYDVKM. V dropped 6 bases and J dropped 2; count of bases not matched to a gene: 0. CDR3 loop: CASRTSGAYEQYF. The CDR3, as DNA: TGTGCCAGCAGGACTAGCGGGGCCTACGAGCAGTACTTC.

The chain employs TRBV11-2 and TRBJ2-7, with 10 bases lining up with TRBD2. Trimming at V came to 5 bases and at J to 9 bases, leaving 10 bases not matched to a gene. This CDR3 has 14 residues. Looked up from germline, CDR1 is SGHAT and CDR2 is FQNNGV. The CDR3 region is CASSPTSGSEVQYF. As DNA, the CDR3 is TGTGCCAGCAGCCCGACTAGCGGGTCCGAAGTGCAGTACTTC.

The rearrangement links TRBV15 to TRBJ1-4, with 9 bases identical to TRBD1. J lost 7 bases, V lost 0 bases, and 3 bases had no gene match. This CDR3 is 15 amino acids long. Per germline, CDR1 LNHNV and CDR2 YYDKDF (reference sequence). CDR3 protein: CATSRDGTGSEKLFF. Here the CDR3 DNA reads TGTGCCACCAGCAGAGATGGGACAGGGAGTGAAAAACTGTTTTTT. The full variable domain, rest sourced from reference TRBV15 and TRBJ1-4, is DAMVIQNPRYQVTQFGKPVTLSCSQTLNHNVMYWYQQKSSQAPKLLFHYYDKDFNNEADTPDNFQSRRPNTSFCFLDIRSPGLGDTAMYLCATSRDGTGSEKLFFGSGTQLSVL.

The J gene is TRBJ2-5, the V gene TRBV7-7; D call uncertain. V dropped 6 bases and J dropped 5 bases, with 13 bases sitting between them. Germline V lookup: CDR1 SSHAT, CDR2 FNYEAQ (reference sequence). This CDR3 region has 13 residues. The CDR3 DNA sequence: TGTGCCAGCAGTTCCCAACCGCAGGAGACCCAGTACTTC. This translates into CASSSQPQETQYF.

The V and J genes are TRBV2 and TRBJ2-7; D unresolved. Germline CDR1 is SNHLY and CDR2 is FYNNEI. The CDR3 consists of 14 residues. Trimming stripped 6 bases from V and 3 bases from J, with 15 bases between. The CDR3 sequence is CASSVEAESYEQYF. CDR3 DNA: TGTGCCAGCAGCGTCGAGGCAGAAAGCTACGAGCAGTACTTC.

V and J are TRBV6-5 and TRBJ1-2; TRBD1 is a possible D gene (5 bases). Germline V gene lookup returns CDR1 MNHEY and CDR2 SVGAGI. CDR3 length: 15 amino acids. The V gene lost 7 bases and the J gene lost 1 base, with 16 bases spanning the gap. DNA of the CDR3: TGTGCCAGCACCCGGGGGGGATGGGGTAACTATGGCTACACCTTC. As protein: CASTRGGWGNYGYTF.

The rearrangement uses TRBV5-1 and TRBJ2-3; D is perhaps TRBD2 (8 bases). The CDR3 is 17 amino acids. V dropped 3 bases and J dropped 1 base, with 18 bases sitting between them. Germline V gives CDR1 SGHRS, CDR2 YFSETQ. The CDR3 region has the DNA TGCGCCAGCAGCTCGGGGGGGGACAGCCGAGGCACAGATACGCAGTATTTT. Translation gives CASSSGGDSRGTDTQYF.

This clone was recorded a few times. This chain connects TRBV7-9 to TRBJ2-5; 16 bases fit TRBD2. The V segment lost 5 bases and the J segment 1 base; nucleotides outside the gene matches: 7. The CDR3 runs 18 residues. CDR1 and CDR2 (germline): SEHNR, FQNEAQ (reference sequence). The CDR3 DNA reads as TGTGCCAGCAGCCCGGGGACTAGCGGGGGGGCGGGCCAAGAGACCCAGTACTTC. This translates into CASSPGTSGGAGQETQYF.

J is TRBJ2-1 and V is TRBV6-1; 13 nucleotides match TRBD2. CDR1 is MNHNS, CDR2 SASEGT, per germline. V shed 6 bases and J 10 bases; nucleotides not matched to a gene: 6. This CDR3 has 14 amino acids. The CDR3: CASRGLAGFGEQFF. DNA of the CDR3: TGTGCCAGCAGGGGACTAGCGGGGTTTGGGGAGCAGTTCTTC.

The rearrangement uses TRBV30 and TRBJ2-2; 11 bases map to TRBD2. J was trimmed by 8 bases and V by 3 bases; bases with no gene match: 5. Germline lookup yields CDR1 GTSNPN and CDR2 SVGIG (reference sequence). This CDR3 region has 14 residues. The CDR3: CAWRFSGGGGELFF. In DNA, the CDR3 is TGTGCCTGGAGGTTTAGCGGGGGGGGTGGGGAGCTGTTTTTT.

This chain joins TRBV6-5 and TRBJ2-3, with 7 bases lining up with TRBD1. This CDR3 comprises 15 residues. Germline V gene sequence: CDR1 MNHEY, CDR2 SVGAGI. The V segment lost 5 bases and the J segment 7 bases; nucleotides outside the gene matches: 12. The CDR3 nucleotides are TGTGCCAGCAGTCGCGGAGACAGGGTGGGCTATACGCAGTATTTT. Its translation is CASSRGDRVGYTQYF.

CDR3 sequence (DNA): TGTGCCAGTAGTATGAGGACAGGCAATGAAAAACTGTTTTTT. It encodes CASSMRTGNEKLFF. The V gene is TRBV19, the J gene TRBJ1-4; 7 bases are a match to TRBD1. The CDR3 runs 14 residues. Germline CDR1 is LNHDA and CDR2 is SQIVND (reference sequence). Losses at the gene ends were 3 bases for V and 5 bases for J; bases not matched to a gene: 3. Full variable domain (remainder filled in from reference TRBV19 and TRBJ1-4): DGGITQSPKYLFRKEGQNVTLSCEQNLNHDAMYWYRQDPGQGLRLIYYSQIVNDFQKGDIAEGYSVSREKKESFPLTVTSAQKNPTAFYLCASSMRTGNEKLFFGSGTQLSVL.

The genes are TRBV7-2 and TRBJ2-5, with 8 bases aligning to TRBD2. V lost 6 bases and J lost 0; bases outside the gene matches: 3. The CDR3 loop spans 14 amino acids. CDR1 SGHTA and CDR2 FQGNSA come from the germline V gene. The CDR3 sequence is CASRKTSDQETQYF. CDR3 nucleotides: TGTGCCAGCAGAAAGACTAGCGACCAAGAGACCCAGTACTTC.

The chain joins TRBV2 to TRBJ2-2; weak D call: TRBD2 (6 bases). From germline, CDR1 is SNHLY and CDR2 FYNNEI. Trimming took off 6 bases at V and 5 bases at J, with 16 bases between the two ends. The CDR3 is 15 amino acids. The CDR3 DNA is TGTGCCAGCAGAGCGGGCCCCTTGAGGACCGGGGAGCTGTTTTTT. Residues: CASRAGPLRTGELFF. The entire variable domain, with the rest obtained from reference TRBV2 and TRBJ2-2, is as follows: EPEVTQTPSHQVTQMGQEVILRCVPISNHLYFYWYRQILGQKVEFLVSFYNNEISEKSEIFDDQFSVERPDGSNFTLKIRSTKLEDSAMYFCASRAGPLRTGELFFGEGSRLTVL.

CDR3 sequence (DNA): TGTGCCAGCAGCTCAATAGCGGGAGGGATCATAGGCTACGAGCAGTACTTC. This gives the protein CASSSIAGGIIGYEQYF. The genes are TRBV28 and TRBJ2-5, with 11 positions matching TRBD2. TRBJ2-7 explains the end of the DNA better; the J call may be wrong. The CDR3 totals 17 residues. CDR1 and CDR2 (germline): MDHEN, SYDVKM.

V is TRBV19 and J is TRBJ2-2; 12 positions match TRBD1. V shed 5 bases, J shed 4 bases, and the junction held 20 bases outside the gene matches. Germline CDR1 reads LNHDA; CDR2 reads SQIVND (reference sequence). CDR3 size: 21 residues. CDR3: CASSASGTGGIAGGGTGELFF. The CDR3 bases are TGTGCCAGTAGTGCCTCCGGGACAGGGGGCATCGCGGGGGGCGGCACCGGGGAGCTGTTTTTT.

The chain combines TRBV30 with TRBJ1-1, with D possibly being TRBD1 (5 bases). The CDR3 has 14 residues. Germline assignment: CDR1 GTSNPN and CDR2 SVGIG (reference sequence). Trimming pared 2 bases from V and 6 bases from J, leaving 16 bases between. The CDR3 here is CAWSNLGGSSEAFF. The CDR3 DNA reads TGTGCCTGGAGTAATCTCGGGGGGTCGTCTGAAGCTTTCTTT.

V usage is TRBV19 and J usage is TRBJ1-5; 7 nucleotides agree with TRBD1. V dropped 6 bases and J dropped 8; count of bases not matched to a gene: 7. The CDR3 runs 13 residues. Germline CDR1 and CDR2: LNHDA and SQIVND (reference sequence). The CDR3 DNA follows: TGTGCCAGTAGCCCGACAGGGACCGAGCCCCAGCATTTT. Its translation is CASSPTGTEPQHF.

The chain recombines TRBV6-6 with TRBJ2-7, with TRBD2 identical over 9 bases. Unmatched junction bases numbered 6, after V lost 1 base and J lost 5 bases. Looked up from germline, CDR1 is MNHNY and CDR2 is SVGAGI (reference sequence). The CDR3 consists of 15 residues. CDR3: CASSYLAGDRHEQYF. In DNA, the CDR3 is TGTGCCAGCAGTTACTTAGCGGGAGATAGGCACGAGCAGTACTTC.

The rearrangement links TRBV14 to TRBJ1-1; D remains ambiguous. Germline CDR1 and CDR2: SGHDN and FVKESK. V dropped 10 bases and J dropped 0 bases, with 12 bases sitting between them. This CDR3 has 13 residues. The chain's CDR3 is CATNTNMNTEAFF. The CDR3 DNA is TGTGCCACGAACACAAATATGAACACTGAAGCTTTCTTT.

The chain recombines TRBV5-1 with TRBJ2-3, with D possibly matching TRBD1 (5 bases). This CDR3 has 15 amino acids. Germline assignment: CDR1 SGHRS and CDR2 YFSETQ. Deletions cut 0 bases from V and 3 bases from J, with 11 bases between. CDR3 protein: CASSLGGAGTDTQYF. Written as DNA, the CDR3 is TGCGCCAGCAGCTTGGGTGGGGCCGGGACAGATACGCAGTATTTT.

The J gene is TRBJ2-4, the V gene TRBV28, with 7 nucleotides matching TRBD1. Germline V gene sequence: CDR1 MDHEN, CDR2 SYDVKM. The J segment lost 1 base and the V segment lost 5 bases, leaving 8 bases of the junction unmatched. The CDR3 has 16 residues. CDR3 bases: TGTGCCAGCAGTACAGGGGCGACGGGGGCCAAAAACATTCAGTACTTC. Its protein is CASSTGATGAKNIQYF.

This chain uses TRBV19 with TRBJ1-3, with no clear D. Per germline, CDR1 LNHDA and CDR2 SQIVND (reference sequence). V was cut by 4 bases and J by 4 bases, with 5 bases left in between. The CDR3 length is 12 residues. The CDR3 nucleotides are TGTGCCAGTAGTAGTCCGGGAAACACCATATATTTT. Its translation is CASSSPGNTIYF.

This clone has only one observation. The chain uses TRBV11-2 and TRBJ1-1, with D possibly being TRBD1 (6 bases). Germline V gives CDR1 SGHAT, CDR2 FQNNGV. V lost 1 base, J lost 5 bases, and 14 bases lay in between. This CDR3 region has 15 residues. CDR3 amino acids: CASSLAGASNTEAFF. CDR3 nucleotides: TGTGCCAGCAGCTTAGCAGGGGCGAGTAATACTGAAGCTTTCTTT.